Given below is one T cell receptor (beta chain) in context. The authors' processing: Reference gene primer amplification yielded estimated nucleated cell counts. Here immunoSEQ multiplex PCR was the method, and the copy in TCRdb shows in-frame clones only, minus some. That table is the source of V, J and clone size, and D and trimming were worked out from the DNA. Of 250,000 or so clones listed, around 90% are singletons. Germline loops: CDR1 LNHDA, CDR2 SQIVND (reference sequence). CDR3 length equals 16 residues. Deletions cut 2 bases from V and 0 bases from J, with 13 bases between. This entry is derived from a study of blood T cell repertoires in COVID-19. In the study overall: Material from acute and convalescent COVID-19 was sourced from the United States, Italy and Spain. Sources were T cells, B-cell-depleted T cells, or PBMCs; the material itself was cDNA or gDNA.

The sequence was obtained from a man aged 80 or over with acute or convalescent COVID-19. The chain links TRBV19 to TRBJ1-1; perhaps TRBD1 as D (5 bases). Sequences were obtained from peripheral blood. Written as DNA, the CDR3 is TGTGCCAGTAGTATACGCCGTCGACAGATGAACACTGAAGCTTTCTTT. Protein: CASSIRRRQMNTEAFF.